The rows below give T cell receptor beta chains drawn from one sample of a study of shared clonotypes between healthy human individuals. TCRdb's copy holds only in-frame clones and misses some; the assay was immunoSEQ multiplex PCR. This sample has some 1 million clones, with around four fifths found just once. Sequencing input: memory CD4+ T cells sorted from blood. The receptors derive from a man younger than 35 in good health. The conserved cysteine and the conserved F or W are not part of the CDR3 here. Each record gives: J gene, V gene, CDR3 protein.

>TRBJ1-2|TRBV6-5
ASSLGQGNYGYT
>TRBJ1-2|TRBV18
ASSPGPAGDYT
>TRBJ2-5|TRBV5-8
ASSGGLAGGRETQY
>TRBJ1-6|TRBV4-1
ASSPDRSGEWSSYNSPLH
>TRBJ1-4|TRBV28
ASGLGTVPEKLF
>TRBJ2-3|TRBV2
ASSGGADTQY
>TRBJ1-1|TRBV30
AWSPPAGVAF
>TRBJ1-1|TRBV5-6
ASSPDLGRGAF
>TRBJ2-3|TRBV5-5
ASTPNADTQY
>TRBJ2-2|TRBV30
AWNRENTGELF
>TRBJ2-1|TRBV11-3
ASSGAASGGYNEQF
>TRBJ1-4|TRBV30
AWSVGTANEKLF